The clone carrying this T cell receptor beta chain was counted ten times or more. Its antigen is as yet unknown. TCRdb ran MiXCR on the 5' RACE reads and lists one entry per CDR3 protein. The table has some 200,000 distinct CDR3 sequences, 7.3% seen once. Germline V gene lookup returns CDR1 SGDLS and CDR2 YYNGEE. V lost 0 bases and J lost 3, with 6 bases in between. The CDR3 is 13 amino acids. The data are from a study of CD8 T cells in ankylosing spondylitis. Findings and caveats of the study: What seemed typical of ankylosing spondylitis blood was a TCR beta motif built from 8 or 9 highly homologous variants.

The V gene is TRBV9, the J gene TRBJ1-1; D uncertain. Sequenced input: blood, either unsorted or a sorted T cell fraction (not recorded which). This sequence originates from a male donor with ankylosing spondylitis. The DNA of the CDR3 is TGTGCCAGCAGCGTAGGATTCCACACTGAAGCTTTCTTT. Protein product: CASSVGFHTEAFF.